The 18 T cell receptor beta chains below all came from one sample that was sequenced in a study of T cell changes during pregnancy in multiple sclerosis. The table came from immunoSEQ multiplex PCR; TCRdb's copy has only in-frame clones and leaves some out. The sample shows more than 70,000 clones, about nine tenths of them seen only once. Specimen: peripheral blood, collected after pregnancy. These receptors were collected from a female donor in good health, enrolled as a control in a pregnancy study.

By share of the sample, this clone is medium-sized (0.01 to 0.1%). The V and J genes are TRBV4-3 and TRBJ2-3; 10 positions agree with TRBD1. Germline assignment: CDR1 LGHNA and CDR2 YSLEER. Trimming removed 4 bases from V and 10 bases from J; junction bases left unmatched: 5. The CDR3 runs 13 residues. The CDR3 DNA sequence: TGCGCCAGCAGCCGCGCGACAGGGGGCTCGCAGTATTTT. This codes for CASSRATGGSQYF.

This chain connects TRBV9 to TRBJ1-1, with TRBD1 as a possible D gene (6 bases). In germline, CDR1 is SGDLS, CDR2 YYNGEE. The V end lost 0 bases, the J end lost 8 bases, and 14 bases lay between the germline ends. The CDR3 is made up of 14 amino acids. Written as DNA, the CDR3 is TGTGCCAGCAGCGTAGAGGCAGGGGCCGGAGAAGCTTTCTTT. Its translation: CASSVEAGAGEAFF.

The gene calls are TRBV4-1 and TRBJ1-5, with D maybe TRBD1 (5 bases). V gave up 0 bases and J gave up 6 bases, with 15 bases separating them. This CDR3 is 16 amino acids long. The germline gives CDR1 MGHRA, CDR2 YSYEKL. Here the CDR3 reads CASSQEWGREAQPQHF. CDR3 DNA: TGCGCCAGCAGCCAAGAATGGGGCAGGGAAGCTCAGCCCCAGCATTTT.

The chain is built from TRBV4-1 and TRBJ1-2; 12 bases are a match to TRBD1. The CDR3 spans 14 residues. V shed 4 bases and J 5 bases; nucleotides not matched to a gene: 2. The germline CDR1 and CDR2 sequences are MGHRA and YSYEKL. CDR3 region: CASSPGQGAYGYTF. The DNA for the CDR3 is TGCGCCAGCAGCCCGGGACAGGGGGCATATGGCTACACCTTC.

This chain joins TRBV9 and TRBJ2-1; 8 nucleotides line up with TRBD2. Unmatched junction bases numbered 5, after V lost 0 bases and J lost 6 bases. The CDR3 runs to 15 residues. Germline CDR1 and CDR2: SGDLS and YYNGEE. In nucleotides, the CDR3 is TGTGCCAGCAGCGTAGGAGGCGGGGGGTCCAATGAGCAGTTCTTC. It encodes CASSVGGGGSNEQFF.

The rearrangement joins TRBV20-1 to TRBJ1-2, with TRBD1 as a possible D gene (6 bases). The V end lost 0 bases, the J end lost 7 bases, and 6 bases lay between the germline ends. CDR1 is DFQATT and CDR2 is SNEGSKA in the germline V gene (reference sequence). The CDR3 has 11 residues. For the CDR3, the DNA is TGCAGTGCTAGAGACAGGGGTGGCTACACCTTC. Translated, it gives CSARDRGGYTF.

This chain joins TRBV7-2 and TRBJ1-2; TRBD1 aligns across 9 bases. Trimming removed 1 base from V and 5 bases from J; junction bases left unmatched: 8. Germline V CDR1 and CDR2: SGHTA, FQGNSA. This CDR3 is 16 amino acids long. In DNA, the CDR3 is TGTGCCAGCAGCTTAGACGGACAGGGGTCCCCGTATGGCTACACCTTC. It specifies CASSLDGQGSPYGYTF.

This chain joins TRBV5-6 and TRBJ2-7; 8 bases match TRBD2. The CDR3 extends over 15 amino acids. Germline V gene data show CDR1 as SGHDT and CDR2 as YYEEEE. The V gene end was trimmed by 5 bases and the J gene end by 3 bases; junction bases not matched to a gene: 10. The CDR3 protein is CASSPSRGAVYEQYF. The CDR3 DNA reads as TGTGCCAGCAGTCCCTCGCGGGGGGCAGTCTACGAGCAGTACTTC. The entire variable domain, with the rest obtained from reference TRBV5-6 and TRBJ2-7, is as follows: DAGVTQSPTHLIKTRGQQVTLRCSPKSGHDTVSWYQQALGQGPQFIFQYYEEEERQRGNFPDRFSGHQFPNYSSELNVNALLLGDSALYLCASSPSRGAVYEQYFGPGTRLTVT.

The J gene is TRBJ1-5, the V gene TRBV7-2; possible D gene TRBD1, 5 bases. V was shortened by 5 bases and J by 6 bases, with 17 bases between the two germline ends. CDR1 is SGHTA and CDR2 is FQGNSA in the germline V gene. The CDR3 sequence is 15 residues long. CDR3 sequence reads: CASSPPGVTGQPQHF. For the CDR3, the DNA is TGTGCCAGCAGCCCCCCGGGGGTTACGGGTCAGCCCCAGCATTTT.

The genes are TRBV4-3 and TRBJ1-1; D is possibly TRBD1 (6 bases). Germline V CDR1 and CDR2: LGHNA, YSLEER. V lost 7 bases to trimming and J lost 1 base, with 16 bases between them. The CDR3 extends over 15 amino acids. The CDR3 DNA reads TGCGCCAGCACCCTGGGCTACAGGGCGAACACTGAAGCTTTCTTT. Its protein is CASTLGYRANTEAFF.

The chain recombines TRBV5-4 with TRBJ1-2, with no clear D. V was clipped by 0 bases and J by 7 bases, with 16 bases between them. The CDR3 is made up of 15 amino acids. Germline loops: CDR1 SGHNT, CDR2 YYREEE (reference sequence). The CDR3 is CASSLGNSPALGYTF. The CDR3 DNA follows: TGTGCCAGCAGCTTGGGGAACAGCCCCGCGCTTGGCTACACCTTC.

This clone was counted once. V usage is TRBV9 and J usage is TRBJ2-3; 9 bases agree with TRBD2. Losses at the gene ends were 2 bases for V and 3 bases for J; bases not matched to a gene: 1. The CDR3 contains 14 residues. Germline V CDR1 and CDR2: SGDLS, YYNGEE. The CDR3 DNA follows: TGTGCCAGCAGCGTCAGCGGGGGGACAGATACGCAGTATTTT. The encoded protein is CASSVSGGTDTQYF.

V usage is TRBV28 and J usage is TRBJ2-7; the D gene is possibly TRBD2 (5 bases). Trimming removed 4 bases at V and 5 bases at J, with 15 bases between. The CDR3 sequence is 14 residues long. Germline CDR1 MDHEN, CDR2 SYDVKM. Written as DNA, the CDR3 is TGTGCCAGCAGTTCTCGGACGGGGAACCACGAGCAGTACTTC. Translation: CASSSRTGNHEQYF. The variable domain in full, with the rest retrieved from reference TRBV28 and TRBJ2-7, is DVKVTQSSRYLVKRTGEKVFLECVQDMDHENMFWYRQDPGLGLRLIYFSYDVKMKEKGDIPEGYSVSREKKERFSLILESASTNQTSMYLCASSSRTGNHEQYFGPGTRLTVT.

The chain recombines TRBV14 with TRBJ1-1, with D perhaps matching TRBD1 (5 bases). The CDR3 consists of 13 residues. CDR1 and CDR2 (germline): SGHDN, FVKESK. V lost 6 bases, J lost 7 bases, and 15 bases lay in between. In nucleotides, the CDR3 is TGTGCCAGCAGTTTAGGGCTCGACAGTGAAGCTTTCTTT. Translated, it gives CASSLGLDSEAFF.

The rearrangement links TRBV18 to TRBJ2-5; 10 bases are a match to TRBD1. The junction had 2 bases not matched to a gene; V was cut back by 2 bases and J by 5 bases. The CDR3 extends over 14 amino acids. Germline loops: CDR1 KGHSH, CDR2 LQKENI. For the CDR3, the DNA is TGTGCCAGCTCACCATTGGACAGGGGGGAGACCCAGTACTTC. Protein sequence: CASSPLDRGETQYF.

The chain couples TRBV4-3 to TRBJ1-2, with D hard to call. V gave up 0 bases and J gave up 6 bases, with 14 bases separating them. From germline, CDR1 is LGHNA and CDR2 YSLEER. The CDR3 contains 15 residues. CDR3 loop: CASSQDLWEDDGYTF. Here the CDR3 DNA reads TGCGCCAGCAGCCAAGATCTTTGGGAGGATGATGGCTACACCTTC.

J is TRBJ2-5 and V is TRBV4-1; 8 nucleotides agree with TRBD1. Trimming cost V 1 base and J 2 bases; bases outside gene matches: 6. The CDR3 spans 16 residues. The V gene's germline CDR1 is MGHRA and CDR2 YSYEKL. The CDR3, as DNA: TGCGCCAGCAGCCAAGCTACAGGGGGGATTCAAGAGACCCAGTACTTC. Its translation is CASSQATGGIQETQYF.

V is TRBV7-3 and J is TRBJ1-1; D uncertain. The V gene's germline CDR1 is SGHTA and CDR2 FQGTGA. V lost 1 base and J lost 1, with 7 bases in between. CDR3 length equals 14 residues. CDR3 region: CASSLIRENTEAFF. CDR3 nucleotide sequence: TGTGCCAGCAGCTTAATCCGCGAGAACACTGAAGCTTTCTTT.